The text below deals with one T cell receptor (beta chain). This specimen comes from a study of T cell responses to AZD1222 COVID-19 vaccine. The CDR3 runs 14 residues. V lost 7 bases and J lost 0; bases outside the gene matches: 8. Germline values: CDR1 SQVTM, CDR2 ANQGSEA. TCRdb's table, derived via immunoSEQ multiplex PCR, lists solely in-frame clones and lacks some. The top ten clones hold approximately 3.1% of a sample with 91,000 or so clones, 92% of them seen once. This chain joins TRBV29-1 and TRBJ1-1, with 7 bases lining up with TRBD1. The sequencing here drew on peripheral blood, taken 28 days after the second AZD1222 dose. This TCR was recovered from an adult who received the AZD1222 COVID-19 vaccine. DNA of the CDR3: TGCAGCGCTAAATTCGGGACAGTGAACACTGAAGCTTTCTTT. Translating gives CSAKFGTVNTEAFF.